The 32 T cell receptor beta chains given below trace back to one sample, sequenced in a study of T cells after yellow fever vaccination. TCRdb re-analysed the 5' RACE reads in MiXCR, keeping a single row per CDR3 protein. The table includes about 210,000 distinct CDR3 sequences, less than 7.5% detected once. The input for sequencing was CD4+ T cells sorted from PBMCs, taken on the day of the yellow fever booster vaccination. These receptors came from a man aged 25-40 years who received the YFV17D yellow fever vaccine.

V gene TRBV7-2 combines with J gene TRBJ2-7, with D possibly matching TRBD2 (5 bases). Trimming shortened V by 2 bases and J by 3 bases, and 17 bases separated the two germline ends. This CDR3 spans 16 amino acids. Germline CDR1 reads SGHTA; CDR2 reads FQGNSA. The CDR3 nucleotides are TGTGCCAGCAGCTTATCTGCGGCGACTACAGTCTACGAGCAGTACTTC. This translates into CASSLSAATTVYEQYF.

In this sample, this clonotype turned up a few times. The V gene is TRBV7-2, the J gene TRBJ2-1, with D uncertain. Germline-derived CDR1 and CDR2 are SGHTA and FQGNSA. The CDR3 runs to 12 residues. V lost 6 bases and J lost 6, with 9 bases in between. CDR3 loop: CASRLTGNEQFF. In DNA, the CDR3 is TGTGCCAGCAGATTGACCGGCAATGAGCAGTTCTTC. The full variable domain, rest sourced from reference TRBV7-2 and TRBJ2-1, is GAGVSQSPSNKVTEKGKDVELRCDPISGHTALYWYRQSLGQGLEFLIYFQGNSAPDKSGLPSDRFSAERTGGSVSTLTIQRTQQEDSAVYLCASRLTGNEQFFGPGTRLTVL.

V is TRBV7-2 and J is TRBJ2-1; 11 bases match TRBD2. In germline, CDR1 is SGHTA, CDR2 FQGNSA. The J segment lost 9 bases and the V segment lost 4 bases, leaving 11 bases of the junction unmatched. This CDR3 contains 16 residues. CDR3 sequence (DNA): TGTGCCAGCAGCTGGGAAATAGCGGGAGGGGTAATTGAGCAGTTCTTC. Protein product: CASSWEIAGGVIEQFF.

This clonotype was found many times. CDR3 bases: TGTGCCAGCAGCCCAGGGGGCTGGGTAGAGACCCAGTACTTC. This codes for CASSPGGWVETQYF. The chain carries TRBV7-6 and TRBJ2-5, with 8 bases identical to TRBD1. The CDR3 consists of 14 residues. Germline V gene lookup returns CDR1 SGHVS and CDR2 FNYEAQ. With V trimmed by 5 bases and J by 4 bases, 6 bases remained unmatched.

This clonotype was counted ten times or more. This chain connects TRBV7-2 to TRBJ2-1; TRBD1 is a possible D gene (5 bases). CDR1 is SGHTA, CDR2 FQGNSA, per germline. There are 12 residues in the CDR3. Trimming took 5 bases from V and 9 from J, leaving 11 bases between them. The CDR3 loop reads CASSQPQGEQFF. The CDR3, as DNA: TGTGCCAGCAGCCAACCCCAGGGTGAGCAGTTCTTC.

This clonotype has ten or more counts. CDR3 sequence (DNA): TGTGCCAGCAGTTACTCGTCGTTTTCTAGGCCGAGCTCCTACAATGAGCAGTTCTTC. Its translation: CASSYSSFSRPSSYNEQFF. This rearrangement joins TRBV6-2 or TRBV6-3 to TRBJ2-1; D is unresolved. CDR1 is MNHEY and CDR2 is SVGEGT in the germline V gene. The CDR3 loop spans 19 amino acids. Trimming removed 0 bases at V and 0 bases at J, with 18 bases between.

This clonotype was seen only a few times. The rearrangement uses TRBV7-9 and TRBJ2-3; D gene uncertain. Germline V gene lookup returns CDR1 SEHNR and CDR2 FQNEAQ (reference sequence). Trimming pared 1 base from V and 4 bases from J, leaving 12 bases between. The length of the CDR3 is 15 residues. CDR3 in amino acids: CASSLEGGVADTQYF. The DNA of the CDR3 is TGTGCCAGCAGCTTAGAGGGCGGAGTGGCAGATACGCAGTATTTT.

This clonotype came up many times. J is TRBJ2-3 and V is TRBV7-3; D perhaps matches TRBD1 (6 bases). Germline loops: CDR1 SGHTA, CDR2 FQGTGA. V shed 8 bases and J shed 3 bases, with 12 bases lying between them. The CDR3 runs to 13 residues. The CDR3 nucleotides are TGTGCCAGCTCGGACAGCAGTACAGATACGCAGTATTTT. Amino acids: CASSDSSTDTQYF. Full variable domain (missing parts from reference TRBV7-3 and TRBJ2-3): GAGVSQTPSNKVTEKGKYVELRCDPISGHTALYWYRQSLGQGPEFLIYFQGTGAADDSGLPNDRFFAVRPEGSVSTLKIQRTERGDSAVYLCASSDSSTDTQYFGPGTRLTVL.

This clonotype appeared many times. V and J are TRBV28 and TRBJ2-7; 7 nucleotides line up with TRBD1. The V gene's germline CDR1 is MDHEN and CDR2 SYDVKM. The junction had 10 bases not matched to a gene; V was cut back by 6 bases and J by 2 bases. CDR3 length: 15 amino acids. CDR3 coding DNA: TGTGCCAGCAGCCGAAGGGACAGAATCGCCTACGAGCAGTACTTC. It translates to CASSRRDRIAYEQYF.

This clonotype was seen ten or more times. The rearrangement uses TRBV20-1 and TRBJ2-7; 14 bases match TRBD2. The CDR3 contains 14 residues. Per the germline V gene, CDR1 is DFQATT and CDR2 is SNEGSKA (reference sequence). V was pared by 5 bases and J by 7 bases, with 7 bases of the junction left unmatched. The CDR3 protein is CSAAGLAGGGEQYF. CDR3 in DNA: TGCAGTGCTGCCGGACTAGCGGGAGGAGGAGAGCAGTACTTC.

The table lists this clonotype with a few counts. The chain uses TRBV5-1 and TRBJ2-1; D is unresolved. Germline values: CDR1 SGHRS, CDR2 YFSETQ. The CDR3 contains 15 residues. Trimming shortened V by 0 bases and J by 3 bases, and 10 bases separated the two germline ends. The CDR3 reads CASSLESHYYNEQFF. The DNA of the CDR3 is TGCGCCAGCAGCTTGGAGAGCCACTACTACAATGAGCAGTTCTTC.

This clonotype was recorded many times. This sequence joins TRBV7-3 and TRBJ2-5; D is perhaps TRBD1 (5 bases). With 2 bases removed from V and 5 bases from J, the gap between germline ends came to 9 bases. Germline V gene data show CDR1 as SGHTA and CDR2 as FQGTGA. This CDR3 is 13 amino acids long. DNA of the CDR3: TGTGCCAGCAGCTTATCTAGGGGCGAGACCCAGTACTTC. This sequence encodes CASSLSRGETQYF.

The table lists this clonotype with many counts. V is TRBV10-1 and J is TRBJ2-3; 13 bases align to TRBD2. Losses at the gene ends were 3 bases for V and 3 bases for J; bases not matched to a gene: 3. In germline, CDR1 is WNHNN, CDR2 SYGVQD (reference sequence). The CDR3 length is 16 residues. The CDR3 loop reads CASSDRTSGRTDTQYF. In DNA, the CDR3 is TGCGCCAGCAGTGATCGGACTAGCGGGAGAACAGATACGCAGTATTTT.

This clonotype was counted ten times or more. This chain uses TRBV5-1 with TRBJ2-7; D gene uncertain. In germline, CDR1 is SGHRS, CDR2 YFSETQ. V lost 0 bases and J 3 bases, leaving 4 bases between the germline ends. This CDR3 region has 12 residues. Here the CDR3 reads CASSLDDYEQYF. DNA of the CDR3: TGCGCCAGCAGCTTGGATGACTACGAGCAGTACTTC.

The genes are TRBV11-2 and TRBJ2-5; 9 bases align to TRBD2. Per the germline V gene, CDR1 is SGHAT and CDR2 is FQNNGV. Trimming cost V 1 base and J 3 bases; bases outside gene matches: 6. The CDR3 contains 16 residues. CDR3 protein: CASSLGPAGGEETQYF. CDR3 sequence (DNA): TGTGCCAGCAGCTTAGGCCCAGCGGGAGGAGAAGAGACCCAGTACTTC.

This clonotype was detected many times. This chain uses TRBV9 with TRBJ2-5, with D tentatively TRBD2 (5 bases). The ends were cut back, 0 bases at V and 5 bases at J, with 8 bases in the middle. Germline loops: CDR1 SGDLS, CDR2 YYNGEE. CDR3 size: 13 residues. The CDR3 DNA follows: TGTGCCAGCAGCGTAGACGGGGTGGAGACCCAGTACTTC. Translation: CASSVDGVETQYF.

At least ten counts were recorded for this clonotype. Written as DNA, the CDR3 is TGTGCCAGCAGCCTGGACCGGGGCGTGTGGAATGAGCAGTTCTTC. As protein: CASSLDRGVWNEQFF. The chain couples TRBV2 to TRBJ2-1; possibly TRBD1 or TRBD2 for D (5 bases each). This CDR3 contains 15 residues. V was clipped by 6 bases and J by 7 bases, with 19 bases between them. Germline CDR1 reads SNHLY; CDR2 reads FYNNEI.

The chain recombines TRBV5-1 with TRBJ2-5; maybe TRBD1 (8 bases). The CDR3 loop spans 15 amino acids. Trimming stripped 3 bases from V and 2 bases from J, with 14 bases between. The germline gives CDR1 SGHRS, CDR2 YFSETQ. The CDR3 DNA follows: TGCGCCAGCAGCTCACAGGGGGGGGGGCAAGAGACCCAGTACTTC. Translating it yields CASSSQGGGQETQYF.

This clonotype has only a few counts. The chain recombines TRBV18 with TRBJ2-7; 8 bases match TRBD2. Trimming took 6 bases from V and 3 from J; bases not matched to a gene: 16. The V gene's germline CDR1 is KGHSH and CDR2 LQKENI. The CDR3 is 17 residues long. The chain's CDR3 is CASSLTHIAGSYYEQYF. The CDR3 DNA is TGTGCCAGCTCCCTAACCCATATAGCGGGGAGCTACTACGAGCAGTACTTC.

V usage is TRBV12-3 or TRBV12-4 and J usage is TRBJ1-5, with D possibly matching TRBD1 (5 bases). Trimming left V 5 bases short and J 4 bases short, with 9 bases between. This CDR3 contains 13 residues. DNA of the CDR3: TGTGCCAGCAGTGCTGACAGTAATCAGCCCCAGCATTTT. This gives the protein CASSADSNQPQHF.

This clonotype was seen a handful of times. The CDR3, as DNA: TGTGCCTCACAGCACGGCGGCGGGGGCAATCAGCCCCAGCATTTT. This codes for CASQHGGGGNQPQHF. The genes are TRBV6-2 or TRBV6-3 and TRBJ1-5; no clear D gene. The CDR3 covers 15 residues. From germline, CDR1 is MNHEY and CDR2 SVGEGT. The germline V and J ends were trimmed by 11 bases and 2 bases, with 19 bases remaining between them.

This clonotype was detected only a few times. This chain connects TRBV1 to TRBJ2-7; the table's TRBD2 call for D was not verified on the DNA. TRBV1 is marked as a pseudogene. This CDR3 region has 22 residues. The CDR3 reads CTSSQPSDGPSGTYIDDYEQYF. DNA for the CDR3: TGCACCAGCAGCCAACCGTCCGACGGCCCTAGCGGAACTTACATTGACGACTACGAGCAGTACTTC.

This clonotype was counted many times. This sequence joins TRBV20-1 and TRBJ2-1; 9 bases align to TRBD2. There are 17 residues in the CDR3. Germline V gene lookup returns CDR1 DFQATT and CDR2 SNEGSKA (reference sequence). Trimming took 0 bases from V and 0 from J; bases not matched to a gene: 6. CDR3 nucleotide sequence: TGCAGTGCTAGAGATCTGAGCGGGGGGAGCTCCTACAATGAGCAGTTCTTC. Its protein product is CSARDLSGGSSYNEQFF.

This clonotype was observed a handful of times. V usage is TRBV9 and J usage is TRBJ1-3; D perhaps matches TRBD1 (6 bases). Between the trimmed V and J ends, which lost 0 bases and 4 bases, there was a span of 8 bases. CDR1 and CDR2 from the germline V gene are SGDLS and YYNGEE. This CDR3 is 14 amino acids long. CDR3 sequence reads: CASSVEQGGNTIYF. The CDR3 DNA reads as TGTGCCAGCAGCGTAGAACAGGGAGGAAACACCATATATTTT.

This clonotype was detected only a few times. J is TRBJ2-1 and V is TRBV4-3; D possibly corresponds to TRBD2 (6 bases). Germline loops: CDR1 LGHNA, CDR2 YSLEER. V was pared by 3 bases and J by 11 bases, with 11 bases between. The CDR3 covers 12 residues. In DNA, the CDR3 is TGCGCCAGCAGCCATACCGGGACTCAGCAGTTCTTC. Translating it yields CASSHTGTQQFF.

A remark on this clonotype: Its ends do not fully match the called genes, so a read error is possible. V gene TRBV7-2 combines with J gene TRBJ2-2; TRBD2 is a possible D gene (6 bases). The CDR3 runs to 15 residues. Germline assignment: CDR1 SGHTA and CDR2 FQGNSA. The chain's CDR3 is CASSTGTPRGGALFF. The CDR3 DNA is TGTGCCAGCAGCACCGGGACCCCGAGGGGCGGGGCGCTGTTTTTT.

This clonotype was observed many times. V is TRBV2 and J is TRBJ2-2; no firm D call. Per germline, CDR1 SNHLY and CDR2 FYNNEI. The CDR3 runs 15 residues. V was pared by 3 bases and J by 6 bases, with 14 bases between. The CDR3 bases are TGTGCCAGCAGTGAGTTCCTGGCTGAACCCGGGGAGCTGTTTTTT. Protein sequence: CASSEFLAEPGELFF.

This clonotype was seen only a few times. The rearrangement links TRBV20-1 to TRBJ2-2; perhaps TRBD2 as D (6 bases). The CDR3 consists of 14 residues. Per the germline V gene, CDR1 is DFQATT and CDR2 is SNEGSKA (reference sequence). Trimming pared 2 bases from V and 0 bases from J, leaving 7 bases between. In DNA, the CDR3 is TGCAGTGCTAGACCGGGAGCGAACACCGGGGAGCTGTTTTTT. Its protein is CSARPGANTGELFF.

A few counts support this clonotype. The chain joins TRBV28 to TRBJ1-1; D is perhaps TRBD1 (5 bases). The CDR3 has 13 residues. Trimming stripped 2 bases from V and 5 bases from J, with 9 bases between. Germline values: CDR1 MDHEN, CDR2 SYDVKM. The CDR3 nucleotides read TGTGCCAGCAGTTTAACCAGGGAAACTGAAGCTTTCTTT. This sequence encodes CASSLTRETEAFF.

There are a few counts of this clonotype. V and J are TRBV14 and TRBJ1-2; D uncertain. The length of the CDR3 is 12 residues. Germline CDR1 SGHDN, CDR2 FVKESK. Trimming removed 3 bases from V and 8 bases from J, with 10 bases in between. CDR3 protein: CASSQASGGYTF. In DNA form, the CDR3 reads TGTGCCAGCAGCCAGGCCTCGGGGGGCTACACCTTC.

This clonotype was counted a few times. V is TRBV4-3 and J is TRBJ2-6, with D possibly being TRBD1 (6 bases). The CDR3 consists of 15 residues. V shed 4 bases and J shed 9 bases, with 16 bases lying between them. Germline assignment: CDR1 LGHNA and CDR2 YSLEER. DNA of the CDR3: TGCGCCAGCAGCCTTGATTTTGGGGGCGTCAACGTCCTGACTTTC. Its translation is CASSLDFGGVNVLTF.

There are a few counts of this clonotype. The chain recombines TRBV12-3 or TRBV12-4 with TRBJ1-5; 7 nucleotides align to TRBD1. Trimming took 7 bases from V and 6 from J; bases not matched to a gene: 6. The CDR3 sequence is 13 residues long. The DNA of the CDR3 is TGTGCCAGCACTCTAGGGGGCGGTCAGCCCCAGCATTTT. Translating it yields CASTLGGGQPQHF.